This paragraph covers one T cell receptor beta chain sequence. Trimming took off 5 bases at V and 2 bases at J, with 15 bases between the two ends. CDR3 length: 15 residues. CDR1 is SSHAT, CDR2 FNYEAQ, per germline (reference sequence). The method was immunoSEQ multiplex PCR; TCRdb's version includes in-frame clones alone and lacks a portion of them. The top ten hold less than 0.85% of the sample, which has approximately 68,000 clones, roughly 91% seen once. The data were taken from a study of T cell changes during pregnancy in multiple sclerosis. The chain is built from TRBV7-7 and TRBJ2-5; possible D gene TRBD1, 6 bases. This sample comprised peripheral blood, obtained in the third trimester of pregnancy. This clonotype originated in a female donor in good health, enrolled as a control in a pregnancy study. The CDR3 nucleotides read TGTGCCAGCAGCGGGGGTGGGGGACATCAAGAGACCCAGTACTTC. Encoded protein: CASSGGGGHQETQYF.